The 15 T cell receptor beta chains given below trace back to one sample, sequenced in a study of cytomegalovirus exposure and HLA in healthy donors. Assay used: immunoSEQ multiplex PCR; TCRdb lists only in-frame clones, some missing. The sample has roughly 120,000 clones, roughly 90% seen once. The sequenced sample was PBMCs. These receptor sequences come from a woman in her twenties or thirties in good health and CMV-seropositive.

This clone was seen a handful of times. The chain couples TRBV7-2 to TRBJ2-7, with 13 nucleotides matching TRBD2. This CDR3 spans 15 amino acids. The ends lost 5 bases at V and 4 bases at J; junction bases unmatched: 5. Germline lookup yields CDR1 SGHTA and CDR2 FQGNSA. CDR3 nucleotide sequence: TGTGCCAGCAGCAAACTAGCGGGGGGGGTGTACGAGCAGTACTTC. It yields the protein CASSKLAGGVYEQYF. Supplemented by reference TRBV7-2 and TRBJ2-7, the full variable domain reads GAGVSQSPSNKVTEKGKDVELRCDPISGHTALYWYRQSLGQGLEFLIYFQGNSAPDKSGLPSDRFSAERTGGSVSTLTIQRTQQEDSAVYLCASSKLAGGVYEQYFGPGTRLTVT.

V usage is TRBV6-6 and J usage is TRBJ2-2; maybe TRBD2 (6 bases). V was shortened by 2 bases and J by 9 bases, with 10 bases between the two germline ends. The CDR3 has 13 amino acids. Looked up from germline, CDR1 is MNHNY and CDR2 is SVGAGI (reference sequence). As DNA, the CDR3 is TGTGCCAGCAGTTACGAGGGGAGGAGGGAGCTGTTTTTT. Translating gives CASSYEGRRELFF.

CDR3 residues: CASSRAGGNQPQHF. The CDR3 nucleotides read TGCGCCAGCAGCCGGGCAGGGGGTAATCAGCCCCAGCATTTT. V is TRBV5-1 and J is TRBJ1-5; TRBD1 agrees at 7 bases. The CDR3 sequence is 14 residues long. Losses at the gene ends were 4 bases for V and 4 bases for J; bases not matched to a gene: 5. Germline V gene data show CDR1 as SGHRS and CDR2 as YFSETQ.

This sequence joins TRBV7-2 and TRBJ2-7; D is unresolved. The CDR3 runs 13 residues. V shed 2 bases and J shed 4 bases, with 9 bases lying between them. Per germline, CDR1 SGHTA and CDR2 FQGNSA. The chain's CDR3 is CASSLSLQYEQYF. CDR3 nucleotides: TGTGCCAGCAGCTTATCCCTCCAGTACGAGCAGTACTTC.

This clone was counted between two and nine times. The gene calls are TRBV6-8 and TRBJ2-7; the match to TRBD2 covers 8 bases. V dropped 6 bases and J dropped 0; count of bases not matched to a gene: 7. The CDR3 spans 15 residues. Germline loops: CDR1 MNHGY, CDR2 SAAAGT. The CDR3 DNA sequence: TGTGCCAGCAGAGTACTAGCGGAGAGCTCCTACGAGCAGTACTTC. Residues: CASRVLAESSYEQYF.

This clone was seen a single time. CDR3 in amino acids: CASSLDGVAYGYTF. As DNA, the CDR3 is TGTGCCAGCAGTCTGGACGGGGTGGCCTATGGCTACACCTTC. The V gene is TRBV28, the J gene TRBJ1-2; no clear D. The CDR3 is 14 amino acids. The V gene lost 5 bases and the J gene lost 4 bases, with 14 bases spanning the gap. Germline CDR1 is MDHEN and CDR2 is SYDVKM.

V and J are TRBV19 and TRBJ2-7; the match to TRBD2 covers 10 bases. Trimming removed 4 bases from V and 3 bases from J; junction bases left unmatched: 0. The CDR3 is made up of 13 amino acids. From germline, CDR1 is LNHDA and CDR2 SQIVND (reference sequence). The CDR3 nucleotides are TGTGCCAGTAGTAGGACTAGCGGCTACGAGCAGTACTTC. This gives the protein CASSRTSGYEQYF.

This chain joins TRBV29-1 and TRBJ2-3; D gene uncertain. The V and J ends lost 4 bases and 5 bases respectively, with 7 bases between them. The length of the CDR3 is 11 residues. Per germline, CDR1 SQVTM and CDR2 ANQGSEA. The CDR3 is CSVVRVDTQYF. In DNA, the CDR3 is TGCAGCGTTGTTCGGGTAGATACGCAGTATTTT.

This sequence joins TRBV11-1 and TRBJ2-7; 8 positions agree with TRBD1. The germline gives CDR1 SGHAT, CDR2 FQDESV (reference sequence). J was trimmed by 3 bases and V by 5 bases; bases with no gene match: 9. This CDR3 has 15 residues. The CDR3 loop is CASSRTDRGNYEQYF. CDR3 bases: TGTGCCAGCAGCCGAACCGACAGGGGCAACTACGAGCAGTACTTC.

CDR3 protein: CASSYVGPGGADTQYF. CDR3 bases: TGTGCCAGCAGTTACGTTGGTCCTGGGGGCGCAGATACGCAGTATTTT. This rearrangement joins TRBV6-6 to TRBJ2-3, with D possibly being TRBD1 (6 bases). CDR3 length: 16 residues. Trimming removed 2 bases from V and 4 bases from J, with 16 bases in between. The germline V gene has CDR1 MNHNY and CDR2 SVGAGI (reference sequence).

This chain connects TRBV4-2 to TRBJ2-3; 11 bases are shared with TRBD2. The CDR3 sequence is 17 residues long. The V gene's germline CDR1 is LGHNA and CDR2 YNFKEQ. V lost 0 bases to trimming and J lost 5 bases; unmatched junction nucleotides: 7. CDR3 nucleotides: TGTGCCAGCAGCCAAGAAGCTAGCGGGAGGTCCAGAGATACGCAGTATTTT. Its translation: CASSQEASGRSRDTQYF.

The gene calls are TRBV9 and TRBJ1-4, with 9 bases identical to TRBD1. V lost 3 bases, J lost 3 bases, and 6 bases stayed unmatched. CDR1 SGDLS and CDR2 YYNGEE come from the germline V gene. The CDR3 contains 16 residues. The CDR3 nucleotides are TGTGCCAGCAGCGAGAACAGGGGGCTGTCTAATGAAAAACTGTTTTTT. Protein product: CASSENRGLSNEKLFF.

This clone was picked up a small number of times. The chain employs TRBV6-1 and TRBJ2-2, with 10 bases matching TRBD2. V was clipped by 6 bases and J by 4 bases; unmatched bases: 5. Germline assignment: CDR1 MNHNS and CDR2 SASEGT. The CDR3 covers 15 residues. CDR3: CASRGLAGATGELFF. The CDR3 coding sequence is TGTGCCAGCAGAGGGCTAGCGGGAGCCACCGGGGAGCTGTTTTTT.

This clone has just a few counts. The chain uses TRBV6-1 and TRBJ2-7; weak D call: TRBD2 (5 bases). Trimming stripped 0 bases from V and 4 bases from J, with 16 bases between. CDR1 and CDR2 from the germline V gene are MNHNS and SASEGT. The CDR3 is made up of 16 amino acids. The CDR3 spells CASSEARRQIFYEQYF. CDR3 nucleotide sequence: TGTGCCAGCAGTGAAGCTAGGAGGCAGATTTTTTACGAGCAGTACTTC.

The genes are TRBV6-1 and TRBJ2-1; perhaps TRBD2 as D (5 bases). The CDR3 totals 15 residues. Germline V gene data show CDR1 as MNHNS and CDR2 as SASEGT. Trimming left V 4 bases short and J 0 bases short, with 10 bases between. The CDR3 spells CASSGRELSYNEQFF. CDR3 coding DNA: TGTGCCAGCAGTGGACGGGAACTCTCCTACAATGAGCAGTTCTTC.